This T cell receptor (beta chain) was documented in a study of T cells expressing NK-cell markers. TCRdb re-analyzed the 5' RACE reads; it lists each CDR3 protein once, without DNA. The table counts 400,000 to 550,000 distinct CDR3 sequences; 7.3% lies in the top ten. Notes on this clonotype: Its antigen is not identified.

The CDR3 is 15 amino acids. In germline, CDR1 is SGHRS, CDR2 YFSETQ. Study-wide results and limits: As a fraction of CD8+ T cells, dominant NKG2C+ clonotypes reached about 1.0-7.0% in six donors. It remained uncertain whether the expanded NKG2C+ T cell clones were specific for HCMV antigens.

The sequenced sample was blood T cells: a sorted CD56 or NKG2C T cell subset, CD4+ or CD8+ T cells, or bulk PBMC T cells (not recorded which). The clonotype originates from a woman between 18 and 70 years old in good health. The chain has TRBV5-1 and TRBJ1-3; TCRdb's D call, TRBD1, is unchecked because there is no DNA. CDR3 in amino acids: CASSRDGSSGNTIYF.